This T cell receptor (beta chain) was obtained from a study of T cell responses to AZD1222 COVID-19 vaccine. This clone has a single count. V was clipped by 3 bases and J by 1 base, with 9 bases between them. The germline CDR1 and CDR2 sequences are LGHDT and YNNKEL (reference sequence). The CDR3 consists of 14 residues. Only in-frame clones appear in the TCRdb table, and some are missing; sequencing was by immunoSEQ multiplex PCR. The sample records approximately 110,000 clones, more than 80% being singletons. The specimen was peripheral blood, collected 28 days after the second AZD1222 dose. This TCR was recovered from an adult who received the AZD1222 COVID-19 vaccine. The chain uses TRBV3-1 (or the pseudogene TRBV3-2) and TRBJ1-1; tentative D call: TRBD1 (5 bases). The CDR3 coding sequence is TGTGCCAGCAGCCAGTCCGGGACGAACACTGAAGCTTTCTTT. It is translated as CASSQSGTNTEAFF.